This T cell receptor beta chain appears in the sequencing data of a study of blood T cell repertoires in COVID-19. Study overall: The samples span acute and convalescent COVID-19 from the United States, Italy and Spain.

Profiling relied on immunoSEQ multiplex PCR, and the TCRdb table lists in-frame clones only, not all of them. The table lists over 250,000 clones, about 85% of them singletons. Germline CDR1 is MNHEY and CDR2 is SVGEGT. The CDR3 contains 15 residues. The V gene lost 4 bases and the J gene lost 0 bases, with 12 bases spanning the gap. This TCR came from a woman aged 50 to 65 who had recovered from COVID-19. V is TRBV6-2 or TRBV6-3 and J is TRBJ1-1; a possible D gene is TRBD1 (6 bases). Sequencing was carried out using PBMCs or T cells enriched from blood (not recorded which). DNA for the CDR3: TGTGCCAGCAGTTCTGACAGGTCTATGAACACTGAAGCTTTCTTT. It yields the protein CASSSDRSMNTEAFF.